These 31 T cell receptor beta chains came from one sample sequenced in a study of OX40 agonist ivuxolimab in advanced cancers. This table comes from immunoSEQ multiplex PCR, and its TCRdb copy is limited to in-frame clones, with some not included. The sample lists roughly 80,000 clones, 86% seen once, with about 1.9% in the top ten. Sequences were derived from CD4+ or CD8+ T cells sorted from blood, sampled in a trial of the OX40 agonist ivuxolimab. The receptors were sampled from an adult with an advanced solid tumor such as melanoma, head and neck, liver or kidney cancer.

The rearrangement links TRBV19 to TRBJ2-5, with 8 bases aligning to TRBD2. In germline, CDR1 is LNHDA, CDR2 SQIVND (reference sequence). There are 14 residues in the CDR3. V gave up 3 bases and J gave up 5 bases; unmatched junction bases: 5. CDR3: CASSIGGAQETQYF. CDR3 coding DNA: TGTGCCAGTAGTATCGGGGGGGCTCAGGAGACCCAGTACTTC.

This clone has more than one count but fewer than ten. The V and J genes are TRBV28 and TRBJ1-2, with D possibly being TRBD1 (6 bases). The germline V gene has CDR1 MDHEN and CDR2 SYDVKM. Trimming took 3 bases from V and 6 from J, leaving 17 bases between them. The CDR3 totals 15 residues. The CDR3 is CASSFWSRAGDGYTF. The CDR3, as DNA: TGTGCCAGCAGTTTTTGGAGTAGGGCAGGGGATGGCTACACCTTC.

About this clone itself: A read error may produce the germline difference seen at one junction end. This sample also contains other DNA sequences that code for the same CDR3. The chain joins TRBV18 to TRBJ2-3; TRBD1 matches at 9 bases. The germline V gene has CDR1 KGHSH and CDR2 LQKENI. This CDR3 is 17 amino acids long. In DNA, the CDR3 is TGTGCCAGTTCACCATATCCCGGGACAGGGTACGGCAATACGCAGTATTTT. It is translated as CASSPYPGTGYGNTQYF. Drawing the rest from reference TRBV18 and TRBJ2-3, the complete variable domain is NAGVMQNPRHLVRRRGQEARLRCSPMKGHSHVYWYRQLPEEGLKFMVYLQKENIIDESGMPKERFSAEFPKEGPSILRIQQVVRGDSAAYFCASSPYPGTGYGNTQYFGPGTRLTVL.

This sequence joins TRBV28 and TRBJ2-3, with 9 positions matching TRBD1. This CDR3 has 20 amino acids. Germline CDR1 MDHEN, CDR2 SYDVKM. V was pared by 1 base and J by 5 bases, with 19 bases of the junction left unmatched. The CDR3 region is CASSLSHRGRRGARLDTQYF. In DNA form, the CDR3 reads TGTGCCAGCAGTTTATCCCACAGGGGGCGTCGCGGGGCCAGGTTAGATACGCAGTATTTT. The variable domain in full, completed from reference TRBV28 and TRBJ2-3, reads DVKVTQSSRYLVKRTGEKVFLECVQDMDHENMFWYRQDPGLGLRLIYFSYDVKMKEKGDIPEGYSVSREKKERFSLILESASTNQTSMYLCASSLSHRGRRGARLDTQYFGPGTRLTVL.

The chain couples TRBV6-1 to TRBJ2-1, with TRBD2 matching over 12 bases. Germline V gene data show CDR1 as MNHNS and CDR2 as SASEGT. J gave up 8 bases and V 6 bases, and 2 bases lay outside the gene matches. CDR3 length: 13 residues. The CDR3 loop is CASRASGGDEQFF. CDR3 nucleotide sequence: TGTGCCAGCAGGGCTAGCGGGGGGGATGAGCAGTTCTTC.

This clone was seen a handful of times. The identical CDR3 is also encoded by other nucleotide sequences in the sample. The chain has TRBV25-1 and TRBJ1-4; D is unresolved. The CDR3 has 12 residues. V lost 4 bases, J lost 1 base, and 1 base lay in between. Germline V gene lookup returns CDR1 MGHDK and CDR2 SYGVNS. CDR3 region: CASSVTNEKLFF. CDR3 nucleotide sequence: TGTGCCAGCAGTGTAACTAATGAAAAACTGTTTTTT. Using reference TRBV25-1 and TRBJ1-4 for the parts outside the CDR3, the full variable domain is EADIYQTPRYLVIGTGKKITLECSQTMGHDKMYWYQQDPGMELHLIHYSYGVNSTEKGDLSSESTVSRIRTEHFPLTLESARPSHTSQYLCASSVTNEKLFFGSGTQLSVL.

The chain combines TRBV11-2 with TRBJ1-5; 9 positions agree with TRBD1. With 5 bases clipped from V and 4 bases from J, the junction kept 3 bases outside the gene matches. The CDR3 has 14 amino acids. Germline-derived CDR1 and CDR2 are SGHAT and FQNNGV. The CDR3 DNA reads TGTGCCAGCAGCCCCGACAGGGGGAATCAGCCCCAGCATTTT. As protein: CASSPDRGNQPQHF.

This clone has just one count. V and J are TRBV19 and TRBJ1-2, with D unresolved. Deletions cut 6 bases from V and 4 bases from J, with 9 bases between. The germline V gene encodes CDR1 LNHDA and CDR2 SQIVND (reference sequence). The CDR3 length is 12 residues. Written as DNA, the CDR3 is TGTGCCAGTAGCAGTTTAGCCTATGGCTACACCTTC. It encodes CASSSLAYGYTF.

The chain joins TRBV7-3 to TRBJ2-3, with D maybe TRBD1 (5 bases). The CDR3 extends over 14 amino acids. The ends were cut back, 6 bases at V and 2 bases at J, with 12 bases in the middle. The germline V gene encodes CDR1 SGHTA and CDR2 FQGTGA. Written as DNA, the CDR3 is TGTGCCAGCAGTGGCGGACAAGTCACAGATACGCAGTATTTT. Its protein is CASSGGQVTDTQYF.

The genes are TRBV4-1 and TRBJ2-1; unclear D gene. This CDR3 is 16 amino acids long. V dropped 1 base and J dropped 4 bases, with 14 bases sitting between them. CDR1 is MGHRA, CDR2 YSYEKL, per germline. CDR3 in amino acids: CASSQGSQMEYNEQFF. CDR3 in DNA: TGCGCCAGCAGCCAAGGATCACAAATGGAGTACAATGAGCAGTTCTTC.

The CDR3 reads CASSLRGAGYNEQFF. The DNA for the CDR3 is TGTGCCAGCAGTTTAAGGGGCGCGGGATACAATGAGCAGTTCTTC. The V call is TRBV28, the J call TRBJ2-1, with D possibly matching TRBD2 (6 bases). Germline V CDR1 and CDR2: MDHEN, SYDVKM. This CDR3 contains 15 residues. The V gene lost 2 bases and the J gene lost 4 bases, with 12 bases spanning the gap.

The rearrangement links TRBV5-4 to TRBJ2-1; 15 bases fit TRBD2. CDR3 size: 19 residues. Trimming cost V 6 bases and J 0 bases; bases outside gene matches: 10. CDR1 is SGHNT, CDR2 YYREEE, per germline (reference sequence). This chain's CDR3 is CASKLGGTSGRSSYNEQFF. The CDR3 coding sequence is TGTGCCAGCAAGCTTGGCGGGACTAGCGGGAGGTCCTCCTACAATGAGCAGTTCTTC.

The chain recombines TRBV11-1 with TRBJ1-1; D gene uncertain. The CDR3 has 13 residues. The V gene lost 1 base and the J gene lost 6 bases, with 9 bases spanning the gap. Germline assignment: CDR1 SGHAT and CDR2 FQDESV (reference sequence). The CDR3 sequence is CASSLVGRSEAFF. In DNA, the CDR3 is TGTGCCAGCAGCTTAGTCGGGCGGTCTGAAGCTTTCTTT.

The V call is TRBV28, the J call TRBJ1-2; no clear D gene. Germline CDR1 MDHEN, CDR2 SYDVKM. This CDR3 comprises 12 residues. With 5 bases removed from V and 5 bases from J, the gap between germline ends came to 9 bases. The CDR3 DNA follows: TGTGCCAGCAGTACTTCAACGTATGGCTACACCTTC. Its translation is CASSTSTYGYTF.

The rearrangement joins TRBV28 to TRBJ1-1, with a weak D call TRBD1 (5 bases). The ends were cut back, 5 bases at V and 4 bases at J, with 17 bases in the middle. This CDR3 is 15 amino acids long. The germline CDR1 and CDR2 sequences are MDHEN and SYDVKM. DNA for the CDR3: TGTGCCAGCAGTCTAAGGCGACCAGGGATCACTGAAGCTTTCTTT. This codes for CASSLRRPGITEAFF.

This clone has only one observation. The V and J genes are TRBV11-2 and TRBJ1-5; a possible D gene is TRBD1 (5 bases). V shed 3 bases and J shed 9 bases, with 18 bases lying between them. Germline V gene sequence: CDR1 SGHAT, CDR2 FQNNGV. The CDR3 is 15 amino acids. The CDR3 DNA reads as TGTGCCAGCAGCTTGGTGGAGGGGAGGTATTGGCCCCAGCATTTT. Translated, it gives CASSLVEGRYWPQHF.

The genes are TRBV7-2 and TRBJ2-7; tentatively, D is TRBD2 (6 bases). Germline V gene lookup returns CDR1 SGHTA and CDR2 FQGNSA. This CDR3 is 15 amino acids long. The V end lost 4 bases, the J end lost 6 bases, and 19 bases lay between the germline ends. CDR3: CASSSGTLASGEQYF. CDR3 DNA: TGTGCCAGCAGCTCCGGGACTCTGGCGTCTGGCGAGCAGTACTTC.

The chain combines TRBV10-3 with TRBJ2-7; the D call may be TRBD1 or TRBD2 (6 bases each). Germline V gene lookup returns CDR1 ENHRY and CDR2 SYGVKD. V was shortened by 8 bases and J by 5 bases, with 16 bases between the two germline ends. This CDR3 has 13 residues. The CDR3 protein is CAISGARSNEQYF. Written as DNA, the CDR3 is TGTGCCATCTCGGGGGCGAGATCCAACGAGCAGTACTTC.

The chain is built from TRBV11-2 and TRBJ2-7; no reliable D call. This CDR3 contains 14 residues. Trimming cost V 5 bases and J 0 bases, with 11 bases left between them. The germline gives CDR1 SGHAT, CDR2 FQNNGV. This CDR3 is CASSPYRTSYEQYF. CDR3 sequence (DNA): TGTGCCAGCAGCCCCTATCGGACCTCCTACGAGCAGTACTTC. Filled out from reference TRBV11-2 and TRBJ2-7, the complete variable domain reads EAGVAQSPRYKIIEKRQSVAFWCNPISGHATLYWYQQILGQGPKLLIQFQNNGVVDDSQLPKDRFSAERLKGVDSTLKIQPAKLEDSAVYLCASSPYRTSYEQYFGPGTRLTVT.

This clone was found a few times. The chain couples TRBV5-4 to TRBJ1-2; D is uncertain. V gave up 0 bases and J gave up 1 base, with 7 bases separating them. This CDR3 spans 14 amino acids. Germline lookup yields CDR1 SGHNT and CDR2 YYREEE (reference sequence). The CDR3 bases are TGTGCCAGCAGCTTGGGGCAGCTTAACTATGGCTACACCTTC. It yields the protein CASSLGQLNYGYTF.

The chain joins TRBV7-3 to TRBJ2-7, with D maybe TRBD1 (5 bases). Germline V gene sequence: CDR1 SGHTA, CDR2 FQGTGA. The CDR3 runs to 13 residues. V was trimmed by 3 bases and J by 3 bases, leaving 9 bases between them. CDR3 DNA sequence: TGTGCCAGCAGCTTGGGGCAAAACTACGAGCAGTACTTC. This gives the protein CASSLGQNYEQYF.

This chain joins TRBV14 and TRBJ2-5; D is unresolved. CDR1 and CDR2 (germline): SGHDN, FVKESK. V lost 2 bases and J lost 1, with 8 bases in between. The CDR3 has 14 amino acids. CDR3 bases: TGTGCCAGCAGCCAACTGACGATCCAAGAGACCCAGTACTTC. This sequence encodes CASSQLTIQETQYF.

The table lists this clone with a few counts. This chain joins TRBV2 and TRBJ1-2; D gene uncertain. Germline CDR1 reads SNHLY; CDR2 reads FYNNEI. The CDR3 spans 12 residues. V was shortened by 2 bases and J by 8 bases, with 9 bases between the two germline ends. The CDR3 region has the DNA TGTGCCAGCAGTGAATCCCGTCCGGGCTACACCTTC. Its translation: CASSESRPGYTF.

V gene TRBV11-3 combines with J gene TRBJ2-7; 8 bases match TRBD2. TRBJ2-1 explains the end of the DNA better; the J call may be wrong. The length of the CDR3 is 18 residues. Germline assignment: CDR1 SGHNT and CDR2 YENEEA. The CDR3: CASSLEVWASGRPSEQFF. The CDR3, as DNA: TGTGCCAGCAGCTTAGAGGTATGGGCTAGCGGGCGCCCTAGTGAGCAGTTCTTC.

This clone appeared once. The gene calls are TRBV6-6 and TRBJ2-7; 11 nucleotides match TRBD1. Unmatched junction bases numbered 10, after V lost 7 bases and J lost 5 bases. CDR3 size: 15 residues. Germline loops: CDR1 MNHNY, CDR2 SVGAGI (reference sequence). CDR3 amino acids: CASTLPGQGADEQYF. For the CDR3, the DNA is TGTGCCAGCACTCTTCCAGGACAGGGGGCCGACGAGCAGTACTTC.

This clone was seen more than once but under ten times. A much larger clone differs from this one at a single base, so this may be a read error. This chain joins TRBV5-6 and TRBJ1-1; D not certain. This CDR3 is built from 11 residues. Per the germline V gene, CDR1 is SGHDT and CDR2 is YYEEEE. Trimming shortened V by 5 bases and J by 0 bases, and 2 bases separated the two germline ends. CDR3 residues: CASSVNTEAFF. In DNA form, the CDR3 reads TGTGCCAGCAGTGTGAACACTGAAGCTTTCTTT.

This sequence joins TRBV7-2 and TRBJ2-5; D gene ambiguous. CDR3 length: 15 amino acids. V lost 0 bases and J lost 5, with 13 bases in between. CDR1 SGHTA and CDR2 FQGNSA come from the germline V gene. This chain's CDR3 is CASSLAPQTPETQYF. The CDR3 DNA follows: TGTGCCAGCAGCTTAGCCCCCCAAACCCCCGAGACCCAGTACTTC.

The chain recombines TRBV30 with TRBJ2-7, with D perhaps matching TRBD2 (6 bases). Trimming pared 3 bases from V and 0 bases from J, leaving 12 bases between. This CDR3 has 14 amino acids. CDR1 is GTSNPN and CDR2 is SVGIG in the germline V gene (reference sequence). CDR3 coding DNA: TGTGCCTGGAGGGCGGGACGCCGCTCCTACGAGCAGTACTTC. It is translated as CAWRAGRRSYEQYF.

The rearrangement uses TRBV7-2 and TRBJ1-5; possibly TRBD1 for D (6 bases). V was pared by 5 bases and J by 3 bases, with 11 bases between. CDR3 size: 14 residues. Germline V gene data show CDR1 as SGHTA and CDR2 as FQGNSA. CDR3 nucleotides: TGTGCCAGCAGCGTAGACAGGACCAATCAGCCCCAGCATTTT. Residues: CASSVDRTNQPQHF.

The chain carries TRBV14 and TRBJ2-5; D gene uncertain. The CDR3 sequence is 13 residues long. Germline-derived CDR1 and CDR2 are SGHDN and FVKESK. Trimming removed 4 bases at V and 4 bases at J, with 10 bases between. The chain's CDR3 is CASSRWWGETQYF. The CDR3 DNA reads as TGTGCCAGCAGCCGGTGGTGGGGAGAGACCCAGTACTTC.

In DNA, the CDR3 is TGTGCCAGCAGCGACGGACTAGCGGGGATTAGCACAGATACGCAGTATTTT. Protein sequence: CASSDGLAGISTDTQYF. The V call is TRBV5-6, the J call TRBJ2-3; 12 positions match TRBD2. Trimming at V came to 4 bases and at J to 0 bases, leaving 6 bases not matched to a gene. Germline V gene lookup returns CDR1 SGHDT and CDR2 YYEEEE. This CDR3 region has 17 residues.